The TCR beta chain under discussion was sequenced for a study of cytomegalovirus exposure and HLA in healthy donors. Findings of the study overall: Associated with cytomegalovirus, according to the listing, were 150 to 200 TCR beta chains. First-cohort TCR clusters tended to co-occur in the approximately 130 validation repertoires, a later analysis found.

A word on this clone: Its matching antigen is unknown.

Some clones are missing from TCRdb's copy, which holds only in-frame ones; the method was immunoSEQ multiplex PCR. The table includes 150,000 or so clones, about 91% detected once. V was shortened by 1 base and J by 4 bases, with 14 bases between the two germline ends. Germline V gene sequence: CDR1 SGHNT, CDR2 YYREEE (reference sequence). The CDR3 sequence is 15 residues long. Sequenced sample: PBMCs. This TCR was recovered from a woman younger than 30 in good health and CMV-seropositive. The rearrangement links TRBV5-4 to TRBJ2-5, with D possibly being TRBD1 (6 bases). DNA for the CDR3: TGTGCCAGCAGCTTGAACAGGGCGAAGGGAGAGACCCAGTACTTC. Residues: CASSLNRAKGETQYF.